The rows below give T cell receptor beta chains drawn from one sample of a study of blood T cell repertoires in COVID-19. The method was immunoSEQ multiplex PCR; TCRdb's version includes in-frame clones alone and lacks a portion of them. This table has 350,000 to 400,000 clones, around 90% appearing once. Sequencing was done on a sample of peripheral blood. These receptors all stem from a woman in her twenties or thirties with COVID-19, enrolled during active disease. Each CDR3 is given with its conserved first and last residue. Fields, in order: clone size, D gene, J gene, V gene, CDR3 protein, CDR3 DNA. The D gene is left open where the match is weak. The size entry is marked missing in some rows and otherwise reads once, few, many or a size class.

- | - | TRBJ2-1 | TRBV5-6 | CASSLAVYEQFF | TGTGCCAGCAGCTTGGCTGTATATGAGCAGTTCTTC
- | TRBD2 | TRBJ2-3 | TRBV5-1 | CASSGGASGEDTQYF | TGCGCCAGCAGCGGGGGAGCTAGCGGGGAAGATACGCAGTATTTT
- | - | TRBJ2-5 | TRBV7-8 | CASSLVAPEGGETQYF | TGTGCCAGCAGCTTAGTAGCACCCGAAGGGGGAGAGACCCAGTACTTC
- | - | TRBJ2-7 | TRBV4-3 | CASSQDKGDHYEQYF | TGCGCCAGCAGCCAAGATAAGGGGGACCATTACGAGCAGTACTTC
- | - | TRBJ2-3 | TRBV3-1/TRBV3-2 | CASSAGATDTQYF | TGTGCCAGCAGCGCGGGGGCCACAGATACGCAGTATTTT
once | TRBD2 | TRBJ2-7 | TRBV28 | CASISHSGGEDSYEQYF | TGTGCCAGCATTTCCCACTCGGGGGGAGAAGACTCCTACGAGCAGTACTTC
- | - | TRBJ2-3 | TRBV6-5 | CASSYSRLDTQYF | TGTGCCAGCAGTTACTCCAGGTTAGATACGCAGTATTTT
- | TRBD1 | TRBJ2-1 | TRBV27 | CASGRFRGNEQFF | TGTGCCAGCGGCCGTTTCAGGGGGAATGAGCAGTTCTTC
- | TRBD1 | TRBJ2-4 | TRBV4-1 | CASSHKGQEKNIQYF | TGCGCCAGCAGCCATAAGGGACAGGAGAAAAACATTCAGTACTTC
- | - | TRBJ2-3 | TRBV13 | CASSLGHSTDTQYF | TGTGCCAGCAGCTTAGGTCATAGCACAGATACGCAGTATTTT
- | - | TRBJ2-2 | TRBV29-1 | CSVEDHGEELFF | TGCAGCGTTGAAGATCACGGGGAGGAGCTGTTTTTT
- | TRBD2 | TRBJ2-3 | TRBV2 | CASSEEGLGEDTQYF | TGTGCCAGCAGTGAAGAGGGACTAGGGGAAGATACGCAGTATTTT
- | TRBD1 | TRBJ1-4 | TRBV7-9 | CASSYGTGLTNEKLFF | TGTGCCAGCAGCTATGGGACAGGACTAACTAATGAAAAACTGTTTTTT
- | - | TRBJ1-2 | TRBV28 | CASSLIERWRWGEAYGYTF | TGTGCCAGCAGTTTAATTGAGAGGTGGCGCTGGGGGGAGGCCTATGGCTACACCTTC
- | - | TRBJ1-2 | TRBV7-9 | CASSLARQPYTF | TGTGCCAGCAGCTTAGCGCGACAACCCTACACCTTC
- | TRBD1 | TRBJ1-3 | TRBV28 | CASSGMGDRGGNTIYF | TGTGCCAGCAGTGGTATGGGCGACAGGGGAGGAAACACCATATATTTT
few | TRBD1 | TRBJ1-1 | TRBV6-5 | CASSRQGSTEAFF | TGTGCCAGCAGTCGACAGGGGAGTACTGAAGCTTTCTTT
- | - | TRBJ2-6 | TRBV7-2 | CASSLVLEANVLTF | TGTGCCAGCAGCTTAGTACTTGAGGCCAACGTCCTGACTTTC
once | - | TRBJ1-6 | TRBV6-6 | CASSGGGSPLHF | TGTGCCAGCAGTGGGGGCGGGTCACCCCTCCACTTT
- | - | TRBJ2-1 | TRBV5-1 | CASSLVPGYNEQFF | TGCGCCAGCAGCTTGGTGCCAGGCTACAATGAGCAGTTCTTC
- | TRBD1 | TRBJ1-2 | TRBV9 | CASSVGGQGNYGYTF | TGTGCCAGCAGCGTAGGGGGACAGGGAAACTATGGCTACACCTTC
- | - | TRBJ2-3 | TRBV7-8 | CASSPGHITDTQYF | TGTGCCAGCAGCCCCGGACACATCACAGATACGCAGTATTTT
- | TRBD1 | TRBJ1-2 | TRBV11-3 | CASSSRDRGNYGYTF | TGTGCCAGCAGCTCCAGGGACAGGGGTAACTATGGCTACACCTTC
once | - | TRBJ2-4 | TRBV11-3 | CASSLARVGNIQYF | TGTGCCAGCAGCTTAGCGCGGGTTGGAAACATTCAGTACTTC
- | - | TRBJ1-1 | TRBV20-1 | CSTHLNTEAFF | TGCAGTACACATCTGAACACTGAAGCTTTCTTT
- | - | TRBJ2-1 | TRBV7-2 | CASSGGGKEYNEQFF | TGTGCCAGCAGCGGCGGAGGGAAAGAGTACAATGAGCAGTTCTTC
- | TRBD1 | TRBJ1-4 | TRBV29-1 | CSVRGTGGEKLFF | TGCAGCGTGCGGGGGACAGGGGGAGAAAAACTGTTTTTT
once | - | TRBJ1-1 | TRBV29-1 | CSVEVGAPNTEAFF | TGCAGCGTTGAAGTGGGGGCGCCGAACACTGAAGCTTTCTTT
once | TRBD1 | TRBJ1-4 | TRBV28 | CASSSHRGGNEKLFF | TGTGCCAGCAGTTCCCACAGGGGGGGAAATGAAAAACTGTTTTTT
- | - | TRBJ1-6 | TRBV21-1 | CASSKAKRSSYNSPLHF | TGTGCCAGCAGCAAAGCCAAGAGAAGCTCCTATAATTCACCCCTCCACTTT
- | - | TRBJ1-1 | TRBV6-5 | CASTRNTEAFF | TGTGCCAGCACCAGGAACACTGAAGCTTTCTTT
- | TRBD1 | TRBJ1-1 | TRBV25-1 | CASGGQALTHEAFF | TGTGCCAGCGGTGGACAGGCGCTAACCCATGAAGCTTTCTTT
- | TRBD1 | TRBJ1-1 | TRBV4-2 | CASSRGQERNTEAFF | TGTGCCAGCAGCCGGGGACAGGAACGTAACACTGAAGCTTTCTTT
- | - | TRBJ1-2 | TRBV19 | CASSVPGTSLDDGYTF | TGTGCCAGTAGTGTCCCCGGGACTAGCCTTGACGATGGCTACACCTTC
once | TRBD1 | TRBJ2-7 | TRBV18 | CASSSRGDRFHEQYF | TGTGCCAGCTCATCAAGAGGGGACAGGTTCCACGAGCAGTACTTC
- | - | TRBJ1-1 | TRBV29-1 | CSVVEYTEAFF | TGCAGCGTTGTTGAGTACACTGAAGCTTTCTTT
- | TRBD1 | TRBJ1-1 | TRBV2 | CASSVDRATTEAFF | TGTGCCAGCAGTGTTGACAGGGCAACGACTGAAGCTTTCTTT
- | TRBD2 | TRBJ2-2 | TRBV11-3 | CASSSGTSGELFF | TGTGCCAGCAGCTCCGGGACTAGCGGGGAGCTGTTTTTT
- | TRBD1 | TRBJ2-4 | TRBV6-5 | CASSHRGQDIQYF | TGTGCCAGCAGCCACAGGGGTCAGGACATTCAGTACTTC
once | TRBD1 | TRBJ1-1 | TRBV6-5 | CASIWTGGMNTEAFF | TGTGCCAGCATTTGGACAGGGGGGATGAACACTGAAGCTTTCTTT
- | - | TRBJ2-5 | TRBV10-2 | CASSEINLARQTQYF | TGCGCCAGCAGTGAGATCAATCTAGCGCGACAGACCCAGTACTTC
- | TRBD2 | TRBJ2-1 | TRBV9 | CASSVGPSLAGGRNEQFF | TGTGCCAGCAGCGTAGGGCCCTCTCTAGCGGGAGGTCGGAATGAGCAGTTCTTC
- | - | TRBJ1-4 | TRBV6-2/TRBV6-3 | CASSFEEKLFF | TGTGCCAGCAGTTTCGAGGAAAAACTGTTTTTT
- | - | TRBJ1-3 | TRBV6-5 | CASSPADSGNTIYF | TGTGCCAGCAGTCCAGCGGATTCTGGAAACACCATATATTTT
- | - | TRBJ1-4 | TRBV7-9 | CASSSRGGDPNEKLFF | TGTGCCAGCAGCTCCCGCGGGGGGGACCCTAATGAAAAACTGTTTTTT
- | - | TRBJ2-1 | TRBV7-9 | CASSSLGPEQFF | TGTGCCAGCAGCTCACTAGGTCCTGAGCAGTTCTTC
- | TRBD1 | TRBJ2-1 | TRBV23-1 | CASSQPGTGPHNEQFF | TGCGCCAGCAGTCAACCCGGGACAGGGCCCCACAATGAGCAGTTCTTC
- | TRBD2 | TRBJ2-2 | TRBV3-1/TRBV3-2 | CASSPPSSAGGSGTGELFF | TGTGCCAGCAGCCCTCCCTCCTCCGCGGGGGGCTCCGGCACCGGGGAGCTGTTTTTT
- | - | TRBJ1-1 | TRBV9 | CASSVAGGMNTEAFF | TGTGCCAGCAGCGTAGCTGGGGGGATGAACACTGAAGCTTTCTTT
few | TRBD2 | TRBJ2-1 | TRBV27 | CASSPTSGVNEQFF | TGTGCCAGCAGCCCGACTAGCGGGGTCAATGAGCAGTTCTTC
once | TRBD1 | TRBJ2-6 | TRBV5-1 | CASSLLSGGLSGANVLTF | TGCGCCAGCAGCTTGCTCTCAGGGGGCCTCTCTGGGGCCAACGTCCTGACTTTC
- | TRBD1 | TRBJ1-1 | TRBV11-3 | CASSNRDRDTEAFF | TGTGCCAGCAGCAACCGGGACAGGGACACTGAAGCTTTCTTT
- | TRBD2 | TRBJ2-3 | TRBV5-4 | CASSAGTSRRTDTQYF | TGTGCCAGCAGCGCAGGGACTAGCAGGCGCACAGATACGCAGTATTTT
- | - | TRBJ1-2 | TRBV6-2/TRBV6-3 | CASSFSPLGQLF | TGTGCCAGCAGTTTCAGCCCCCTGGGGCAGCTGTTC
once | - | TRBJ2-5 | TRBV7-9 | CASSLAGARKETQYF | TGTGCCAGCAGCTTAGCGGGGGCTCGAAAAGAGACCCAGTACTTC